What follows are 17 T cell receptor beta chains derived from one specimen sequenced in a study of cytomegalovirus exposure and HLA in healthy donors. The PCR contained 60 Vbeta and 13 Jbeta primers. Method: immunoSEQ multiplex PCR; TCRdb's copy keeps in-frame clones and lacks some. Among approximately 150,000 clones listed, 77% were seen once. The sequencing input was PBMCs. These TCRs come from a woman aged 25 to 39 in good health and CMV-seropositive.

This CDR3 reads CASRSIGYGYTF. The DNA for the CDR3 is TGTGCCAGCAGATCAATCGGCTATGGCTACACCTTC. This chain uses TRBV27 with TRBJ1-2; D not resolved. CDR1 is MNHEY and CDR2 is SMNVEV in the germline V gene (reference sequence). V dropped 6 bases and J dropped 4 bases, with 9 bases sitting between them. The CDR3 extends over 12 amino acids.

This chain connects TRBV28 to TRBJ2-7; 9 bases align to TRBD1. The germline V gene encodes CDR1 MDHEN and CDR2 SYDVKM. The ends lost 7 bases at V and 6 bases at J; junction bases unmatched: 13. This CDR3 region has 15 residues. DNA of the CDR3: TGTGCCAGCACCGCCGCCGGGACAGGGATATCCGAGCAGTACTTC. This translates into CASTAAGTGISEQYF.

The chain uses TRBV7-2 and TRBJ2-5; D is possibly TRBD1 (5 bases). Trimming removed 5 bases at V and 3 bases at J, with 10 bases between. The CDR3 is made up of 13 amino acids. CDR1 SGHTA and CDR2 FQGNSA come from the germline V gene. The CDR3 DNA is TGTGCCAGCAGCCGAGACAGAGAAGAGACCCAGTACTTC. Its protein product is CASSRDREETQYF.

The chain carries TRBV27 and TRBJ2-5, with D uncertain. With the DNA end fitting TRBJ2-7 better, the J assignment may be wrong. From germline, CDR1 is MNHEY and CDR2 SMNVEV (reference sequence). This CDR3 has 17 residues. The CDR3 sequence: CARTIVSYRERSYEQYF. The CDR3 DNA reads as TGTGCCAGGACCATAGTTTCCTACAGAGAACGCTCCTACGAGCAGTACTTC.

V is TRBV7-8 and J is TRBJ2-7, with D maybe TRBD2 (5 bases). Trimming cost V 4 bases and J 4 bases, with 14 bases left between them. Germline lookup yields CDR1 SGHVS and CDR2 FQNEAQ. The CDR3 has 14 residues. The CDR3 DNA reads as TGTGCCAGCAGCTCGGACGGAGGACTTTACGAGCAGTACTTC. This gives the protein CASSSDGGLYEQYF.

The V and J genes are TRBV27 and TRBJ1-3; D is possibly TRBD1 (6 bases). The ends were cut back, 10 bases at V and 3 bases at J, with 19 bases in the middle. Germline CDR1 and CDR2: MNHEY and SMNVEV (reference sequence). This CDR3 region has 15 residues. The CDR3 spells CANLGGGAFGNTIYF. As DNA, the CDR3 is TGTGCCAACCTCGGTGGGGGGGCGTTTGGAAACACCATATATTTT.

This clone has just a few counts. V usage is TRBV7-2 and J usage is TRBJ2-5; 8 positions agree with TRBD2. J lost 0 bases, V lost 5 bases, and 8 bases had no gene match. This CDR3 is built from 16 residues. CDR1 and CDR2 from the germline V gene are SGHTA and FQGNSA. CDR3 residues: CASSDSGMSYQETQYF. CDR3 sequence (DNA): TGTGCCAGCAGCGATAGCGGGATGTCGTACCAAGAGACCCAGTACTTC.

The gene calls are TRBV27 and TRBJ2-7; a possible D gene is TRBD2 (6 bases). CDR3 size: 12 residues. The germline gives CDR1 MNHEY, CDR2 SMNVEV (reference sequence). V was cut by 7 bases and J by 1 base, with 8 bases left in between. The DNA for the CDR3 is TGTGCCAGCACCGGGGGATCCTACGAGCAGTACTTC. Translating it yields CASTGGSYEQYF.

The chain uses TRBV27 and TRBJ2-1; TRBD2 aligns across 12 bases. Trimming at V came to 6 bases and at J to 10 bases, leaving 4 bases not matched to a gene. Germline values: CDR1 MNHEY, CDR2 SMNVEV (reference sequence). The CDR3 contains 13 residues. The CDR3 sequence: CASSLAGGPEQFF. CDR3 sequence (DNA): TGTGCCAGCAGCCTAGCGGGAGGGCCGGAGCAGTTCTTC.

Of note for this clone: At one of its ends the junction is not consistent with the germline gene, which may arise from a read error. The J gene is TRBJ2-7, the V gene TRBV5-6; D is undetermined. This CDR3 is 12 amino acids long. CDR1 is SGHDT, CDR2 YYEEEE, per germline. CDR3 region: CASSLETYERYF. CDR3 DNA: TGTGCCAGCAGCTTGGAAACATACGAGCGGTACTTC.

The chain uses TRBV10-1 and TRBJ2-7; 11 bases agree with TRBD2. Germline V gene data show CDR1 as WNHNN and CDR2 as SYGVQD (reference sequence). V gave up 5 bases and J gave up 3 bases; unmatched junction bases: 9. This CDR3 is 16 amino acids long. In DNA form, the CDR3 reads TGCGCCAGCAGTTCCTCCCTCGGGACTAGCGGCTACGAGCAGTACTTC. Translation gives CASSSSLGTSGYEQYF.

The chain is built from TRBV7-9 and TRBJ1-2; the match to TRBD1 covers 8 bases. This CDR3 spans 13 amino acids. V lost 5 bases and J lost 6; bases outside the gene matches: 5. Germline CDR1 SEHNR, CDR2 FQNEAQ (reference sequence). The DNA of the CDR3 is TGTGCCAGCAGCCCCAGGGGGCTCGATGGCTACACCTTC. Its translation: CASSPRGLDGYTF.

The chain recombines TRBV27 with TRBJ2-1, with D perhaps TRBD2 (5 bases). Germline V lookup: CDR1 MNHEY, CDR2 SMNVEV (reference sequence). The V end lost 6 bases, the J end lost 7 bases, and 16 bases lay between the germline ends. The CDR3 has 14 residues. The CDR3: CASSLRRTENEQFF. For the CDR3, the DNA is TGTGCCAGCAGCTTAAGGAGGACCGAGAATGAGCAGTTCTTC.

V gene TRBV19 combines with J gene TRBJ2-7; no definite D call. Germline V CDR1 and CDR2: LNHDA, SQIVND (reference sequence). The CDR3 totals 14 residues. Trimming removed 5 bases at V and 2 bases at J, with 13 bases between. This CDR3 is CASSPPVPTYEQYF. The CDR3 nucleotides are TGTGCCAGTAGTCCCCCGGTCCCGACCTACGAGCAGTACTTC.

The chain combines TRBV21-1 with TRBJ2-5; TRBD2 is the table's D call, not checked against the DNA. TRBV21-1 is an annotated pseudogene. This CDR3 is built from 15 residues. This CDR3 reads CASSFRGSPQETQYF. DNA for the CDR3: TGTGCCAGCAGCTTCAGAGGCAGTCCCCAAGAGACCCAGTACTTC.

The chain is built from TRBV28 and TRBJ2-7; 7 positions match TRBD1. V was pared by 6 bases and J by 3 bases, with 8 bases of the junction left unmatched. Germline assignment: CDR1 MDHEN and CDR2 SYDVKM. The CDR3 totals 14 residues. CDR3 sequence (DNA): TGTGCCAGCAGCAACAGGGGAAATGGCTACGAGCAGTACTTC. Translating it yields CASSNRGNGYEQYF.

The CDR3, as DNA: TGTGCCAGCTCACCAACCGGGAGGTCCTACGAGCAGTACTTC. Translation: CASSPTGRSYEQYF. The chain is built from TRBV18 and TRBJ2-7, with 7 bases lining up with TRBD2. Germline-derived CDR1 and CDR2 are KGHSH and LQKENI. V was pared by 2 bases and J by 1 base, with 2 bases of the junction left unmatched. The CDR3 has 14 residues.